This T cell receptor (beta chain) is drawn from a study of T cell responses to AZD1222 COVID-19 vaccine. Study-level results: Mostly white British, mostly female donors; authors suggested clonal diversity may be underestimated.

Method: immunoSEQ multiplex PCR; TCRdb's copy keeps in-frame clones and lacks some. In the table there are 90,000 to 150,000 clones, around 85% of which are singletons. V shed 8 bases and J 1 base; nucleotides not matched to a gene: 6. The CDR3 extends over 15 amino acids. The germline V gene has CDR1 SNHLY and CDR2 FYNNEI. On this clone: Antigen: not known.

The TCR was taken from an adult in good health. The V and J genes are TRBV2 and TRBJ2-5; 11 nucleotides line up with TRBD2. This specimen was peripheral blood, taken on day 0 of AZD1222 vaccination. CDR3 in DNA: TGTGCCAGCCCTTCACTAGCGGGGGTCCAAGAGACCCAGTACTTC. Amino acids: CASPSLAGVQETQYF.